This T cell receptor (beta chain) was profiled in a study of T cell repertoires in cytomegalovirus infection. Study-level information: Recently identified HLA-C-restricted CMV epitopes were among the peptides used. Matching HLA type, along with CMV infection, was indicated by public TCR beta signatures.

Worth noting for this clonotype: The target antigen is unknown. The junction departs from germline at one end; a sequencing error may be responsible.

The CDR3 consists of 16 residues. Germline CDR1 SGHRS, CDR2 YFSETQ. TCRdb passed the reads through MiXCR, listing each CDR3 protein once. The table includes tens of thousands of distinct CDR3 sequences, approximately 24% detected once. Study-wide results and limits: HLA-C-restricted CMV-specific TCR beta clonotypes were dominant in the ex vivo response. Based on cumulative public TCR beta family frequency, carriers of CMV plus the relevant HLA were identified.

The chain employs TRBV5-1 and TRBJ1-2; 10 bases are a match to TRBD1. The receptor's source is a human donor in good health (CMV status not recorded). Some clones in this sample may be carry-over from other donors' samples. The material sequenced was CD8+ T cells from cultured PBMCs, taken from culture after CMV antigen stimulation. CDR3 DNA: TGCACCAGCAGCTTGGAGGACAGGGGGACTGACTATGGCTACACCTTC. It codes for CTSSLEDRGTDYGYTF.